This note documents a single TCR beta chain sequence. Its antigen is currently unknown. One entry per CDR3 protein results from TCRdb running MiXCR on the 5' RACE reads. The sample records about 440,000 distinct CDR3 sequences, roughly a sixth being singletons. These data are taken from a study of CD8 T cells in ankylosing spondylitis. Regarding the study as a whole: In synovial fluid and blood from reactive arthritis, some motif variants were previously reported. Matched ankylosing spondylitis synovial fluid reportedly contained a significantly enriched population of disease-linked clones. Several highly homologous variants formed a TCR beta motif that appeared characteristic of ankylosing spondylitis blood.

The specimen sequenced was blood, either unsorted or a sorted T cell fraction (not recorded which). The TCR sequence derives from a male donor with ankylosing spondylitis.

The CDR3 bases are TGTGCCAGCAGGCCCCAACTCGCGAGCTCCTACAATGAGCAGTTCTTC. Amino acid sequence: CASRPQLASSYNEQFF. The gene calls are TRBV2 and TRBJ2-1; D gene unclear. Germline V gene sequence: CDR1 SNHLY, CDR2 FYNNEI. The CDR3 runs 16 residues. V lost 6 bases, J lost 0 bases, and 15 bases lay in between.